This T cell receptor (beta chain) was observed in a study of T cells in localized non-small cell lung cancer (dated by TCRdb to the early 2020s). Context from the whole study: T cell repertoires of 236 early-stage NSCLC patients were analyzed, with tumors being compared against uninvolved tumor-adjacent lungs. All 250 or so NSCLC patients in the cohort were treatment-naive and had localized lung tumors that were resected. NSCLC patients had a mean age of around 70 years, and around 130 were male and over 85 female.

Remarks on this clone: No cognate antigen has been identified for it. The record has no base qualities; no much larger clone is one base away.

Uninvolved adjacent lung was obtained at least 2 cm from the tumor margin, and the absence of atypia was confirmed by two independent pathologists. At diagnosis, tumor, uninvolved tumor-adjacent lung and peripheral blood were collected and then preserved as a mix of FFPE and fresh-frozen material. Study-wide conclusions, independent of this receptor: Because multi-region tumor sequencing was not performed, intratumor heterogeneity could not be ruled out. Higher T cell density in blood was associated with longer overall survival, whereas higher clonality in adjacent lung was associated with shorter survival. Uninvolved tumor-adjacent lung showed the highest T cell clonality, higher than tumor, which suggests more focused antigenic responses in the uninvolved tumor-adjacent lung. Because the study design was exploratory, TCR variables were selected using unadjusted p-values without false-discovery rate correction. A median of approximately 57 of the top 100 tumor clones were detected in paired uninvolved adjacent lung, and 25 to 35 of these tumor clones were also found among the top 100 clones of the paired uninvolved adjacent lung.

The immunoSEQ Assay was used to sequence TCR beta CDR3 regions from DNA. As for the authors' bioinformatics: T cell density was computed as TCR beta template counts normalized to usable DNA estimated by amplifying housekeeping genes. The preseqR package was used to estimate richness by extrapolating to 400,000 templates for PBMC samples and to 120,000 templates for tissue samples. Clonality was defined as one minus Pielou's evenness. To identify tissue-enriched TCRs, differential abundance testing was run on productive amino-acid clonotypes with a minimum total count of 5 and an alpha of 0.1. The Jaccard Index and the Morisita Overlap Index were used to measure how much the repertoires overlapped between compartments. GLIPH grouped TCR beta CDR3s together with public tetramer-defined viral CDR3s, and a viral motif had to include at least three viral sequences and also show V-gene enrichment. TCRdb holds this immuneACCESS table with in-frame rearrangements only. Some clones are missing; in checked studies, unresolved V genes explain under half, and the rest has no known cause. The DNA gave D and trimming, while V, J and clone size come from that table. Within this sample are 3,500 or so clones, with over 30% of them counted one time only. The ten largest clonotypes hold 8% to 8.5% of the sample.

Taken from cysteine to phenylalanine, the CDR3 has 16 residues. The CDR3 DNA has 48 bases and is translated from base 1. CDR1 and CDR2 are drawn from the germline V gene: SGHRS, YFSETQ. V lost 2 bases and J lost 5 bases; the stretch between them is 17 bases long. The source was normal lung tissue next to the tumor, collected before any cancer treatment. Here the chain combines TRBV5-1 and TRBJ2-1; a tentative D match to TRBD1 spans 5 bases. This sequence originates from a woman aged 35 to 75 with stage I lung adenocarcinoma. The CDR3: CASSFKTANFDNEQFF. The DNA is as follows: TGCGCCAGCAGCTTTAAGACAGCGAACTTTGACAATGAGCAGTTCTTC.